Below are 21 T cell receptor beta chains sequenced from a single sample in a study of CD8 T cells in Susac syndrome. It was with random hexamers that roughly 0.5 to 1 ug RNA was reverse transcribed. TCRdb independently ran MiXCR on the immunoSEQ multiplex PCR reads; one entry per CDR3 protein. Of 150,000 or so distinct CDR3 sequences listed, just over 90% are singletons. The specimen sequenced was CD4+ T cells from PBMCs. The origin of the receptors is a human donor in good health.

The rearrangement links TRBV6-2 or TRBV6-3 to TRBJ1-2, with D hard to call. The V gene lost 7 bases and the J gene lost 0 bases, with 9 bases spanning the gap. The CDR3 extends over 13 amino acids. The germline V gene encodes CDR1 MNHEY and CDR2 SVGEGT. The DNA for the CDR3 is TGTGCCAGCACCGATCGGGCTAACTATGGCTACACCTTC. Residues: CASTDRANYGYTF.

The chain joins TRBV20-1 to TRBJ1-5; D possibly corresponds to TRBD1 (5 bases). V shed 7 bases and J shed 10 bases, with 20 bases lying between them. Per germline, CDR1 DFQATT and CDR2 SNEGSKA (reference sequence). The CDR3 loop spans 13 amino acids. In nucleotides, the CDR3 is TGCAGTGGCCGCCAGGGTGGTGACGGACCCCAGCATTTT. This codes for CSGRQGGDGPQHF.

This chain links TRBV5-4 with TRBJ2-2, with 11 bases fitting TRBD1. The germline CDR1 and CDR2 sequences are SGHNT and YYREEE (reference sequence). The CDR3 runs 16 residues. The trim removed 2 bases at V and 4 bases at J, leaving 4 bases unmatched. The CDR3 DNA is TGTGCCAGCAGCTTACCCGGGACAGGGGGCACCGGGGAGCTGTTTTTT. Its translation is CASSLPGTGGTGELFF.

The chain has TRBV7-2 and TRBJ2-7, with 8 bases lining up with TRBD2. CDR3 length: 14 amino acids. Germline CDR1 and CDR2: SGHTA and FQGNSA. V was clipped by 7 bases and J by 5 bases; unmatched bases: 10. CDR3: CASTSRTSSNEQYF. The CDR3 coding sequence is TGTGCCAGCACTTCGAGGACTAGCTCGAACGAGCAGTACTTC.

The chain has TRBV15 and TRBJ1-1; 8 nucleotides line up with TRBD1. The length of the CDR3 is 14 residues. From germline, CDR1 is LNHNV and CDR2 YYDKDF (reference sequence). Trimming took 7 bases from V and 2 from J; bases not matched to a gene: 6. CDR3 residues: CATTHSGGNTEAFF. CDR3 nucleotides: TGTGCCACCACTCATTCAGGGGGCAACACTGAAGCTTTCTTT.

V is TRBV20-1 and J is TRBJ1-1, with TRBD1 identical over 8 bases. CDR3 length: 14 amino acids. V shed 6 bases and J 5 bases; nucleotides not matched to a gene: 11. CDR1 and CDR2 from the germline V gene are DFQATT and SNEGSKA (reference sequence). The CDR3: CSAGGPGGRTEAFF. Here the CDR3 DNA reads TGCAGTGCCGGGGGGCCAGGGGGCAGGACTGAAGCTTTCTTT.

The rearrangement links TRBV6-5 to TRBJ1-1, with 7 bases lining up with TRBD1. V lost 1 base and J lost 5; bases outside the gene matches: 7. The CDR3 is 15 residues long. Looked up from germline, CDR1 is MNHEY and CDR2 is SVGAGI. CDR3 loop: CASSYWAGGETEAFF. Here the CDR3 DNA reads TGTGCCAGCAGTTACTGGGCAGGGGGAGAAACTGAAGCTTTCTTT.

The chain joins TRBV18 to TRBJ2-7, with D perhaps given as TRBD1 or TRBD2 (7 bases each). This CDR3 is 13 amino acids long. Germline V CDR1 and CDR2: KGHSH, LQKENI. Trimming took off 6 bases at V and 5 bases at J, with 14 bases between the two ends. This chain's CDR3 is CASSPGGGDEQYF. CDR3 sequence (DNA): TGTGCCAGCTCCCCAGGGGGGGGCGACGAGCAGTACTTC.

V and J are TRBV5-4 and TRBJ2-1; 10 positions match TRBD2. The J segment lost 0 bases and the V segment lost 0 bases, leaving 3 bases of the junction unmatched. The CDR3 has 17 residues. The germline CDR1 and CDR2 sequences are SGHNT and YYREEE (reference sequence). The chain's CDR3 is CASSLVLAGVSYNEQFF. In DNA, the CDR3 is TGTGCCAGCAGCTTGGTCCTAGCGGGGGTCTCCTACAATGAGCAGTTCTTC.

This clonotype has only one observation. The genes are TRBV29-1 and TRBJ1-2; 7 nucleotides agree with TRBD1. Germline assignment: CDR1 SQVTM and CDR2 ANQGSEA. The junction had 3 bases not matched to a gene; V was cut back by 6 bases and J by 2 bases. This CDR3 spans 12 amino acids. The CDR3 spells CSVSGQNYGYTF. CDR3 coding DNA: TGCAGCGTCTCGGGACAGAACTATGGCTACACCTTC.

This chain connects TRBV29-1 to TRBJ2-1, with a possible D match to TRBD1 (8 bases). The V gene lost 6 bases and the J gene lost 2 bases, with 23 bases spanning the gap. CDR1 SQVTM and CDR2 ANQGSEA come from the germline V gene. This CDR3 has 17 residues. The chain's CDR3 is CSVGTGVAGGAYNEQFF. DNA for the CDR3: TGCAGCGTCGGGACAGGAGTTGCAGGGGGGGCCTACAATGAGCAGTTCTTC.

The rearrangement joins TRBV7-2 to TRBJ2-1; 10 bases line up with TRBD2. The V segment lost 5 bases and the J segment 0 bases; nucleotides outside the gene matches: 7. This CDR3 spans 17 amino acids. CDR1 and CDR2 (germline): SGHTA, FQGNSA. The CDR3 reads CASSPPERGGSYNEQFF. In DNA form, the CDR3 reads TGTGCCAGCAGCCCCCCAGAGCGGGGGGGCTCCTACAATGAGCAGTTCTTC.

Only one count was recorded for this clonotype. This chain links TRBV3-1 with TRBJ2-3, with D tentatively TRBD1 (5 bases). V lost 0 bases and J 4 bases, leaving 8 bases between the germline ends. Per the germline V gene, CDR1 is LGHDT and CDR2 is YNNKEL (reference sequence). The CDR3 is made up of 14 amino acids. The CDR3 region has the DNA TGTGCCAGCAGCCAAGAAGGGGCTTCAGATACGCAGTATTTT. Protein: CASSQEGASDTQYF.

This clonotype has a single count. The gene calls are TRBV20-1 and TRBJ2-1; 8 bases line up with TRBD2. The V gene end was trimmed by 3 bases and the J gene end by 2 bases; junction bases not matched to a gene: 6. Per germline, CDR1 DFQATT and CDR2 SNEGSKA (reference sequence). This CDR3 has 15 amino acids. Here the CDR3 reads CSASGTSSTYNEQFF. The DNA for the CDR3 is TGCAGTGCTAGCGGGACTAGTTCAACCTACAATGAGCAGTTCTTC.

For the CDR3, the DNA is TGTGCCACCAGCAGAGCCGACAGGGGGGCGGGGAACACCGGGGAGCTGTTTTTT. This sequence encodes CATSRADRGAGNTGELFF. The chain employs TRBV15 and TRBJ2-2, with 9 bases that match TRBD1. The CDR3 loop spans 18 amino acids. From germline, CDR1 is LNHNV and CDR2 YYDKDF (reference sequence). V gave up 1 base and J gave up 1 base; unmatched junction bases: 7.

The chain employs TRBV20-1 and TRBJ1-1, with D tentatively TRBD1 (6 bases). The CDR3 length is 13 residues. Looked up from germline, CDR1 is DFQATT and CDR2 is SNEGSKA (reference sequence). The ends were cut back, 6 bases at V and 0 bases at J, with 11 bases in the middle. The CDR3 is CSAADRLNTEAFF. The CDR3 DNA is TGCAGTGCCGCAGACAGGCTGAACACTGAAGCTTTCTTT.

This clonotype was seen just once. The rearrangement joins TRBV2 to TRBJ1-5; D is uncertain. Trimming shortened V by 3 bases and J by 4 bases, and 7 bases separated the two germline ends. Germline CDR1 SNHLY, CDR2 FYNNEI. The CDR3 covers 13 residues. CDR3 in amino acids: CASSDFENQPQHF. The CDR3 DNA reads TGTGCCAGCAGTGATTTCGAAAATCAGCCCCAGCATTTT. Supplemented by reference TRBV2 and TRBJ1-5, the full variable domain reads EPEVTQTPSHQVTQMGQEVILRCVPISNHLYFYWYRQILGQKVEFLVSFYNNEISEKSEIFDDQFSVERPDGSNFTLKIRSTKLEDSAMYFCASSDFENQPQHFGDGTRLSIL.

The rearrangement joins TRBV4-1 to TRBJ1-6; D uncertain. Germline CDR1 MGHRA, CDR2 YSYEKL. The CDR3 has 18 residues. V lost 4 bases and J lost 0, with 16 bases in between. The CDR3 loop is CASSLFHSASSYNSPLHF. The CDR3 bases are TGCGCCAGCAGCCTCTTTCATTCAGCGAGCTCCTATAATTCACCCCTCCACTTT.

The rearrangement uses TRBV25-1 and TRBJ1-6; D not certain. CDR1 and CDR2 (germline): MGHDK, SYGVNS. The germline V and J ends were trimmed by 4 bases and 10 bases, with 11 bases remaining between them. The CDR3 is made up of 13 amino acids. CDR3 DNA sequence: TGTGCCAGCAGTGGCCAACGAGGGTCACCCCTCCACTTT. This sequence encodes CASSGQRGSPLHF.

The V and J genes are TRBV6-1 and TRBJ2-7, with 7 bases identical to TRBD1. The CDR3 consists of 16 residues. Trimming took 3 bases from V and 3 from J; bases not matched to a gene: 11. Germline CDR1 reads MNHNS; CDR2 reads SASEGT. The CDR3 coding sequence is TGTGCCAGCAGTGATGGCCCCGGGACAGTAAACTACGAGCAGTACTTC. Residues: CASSDGPGTVNYEQYF.

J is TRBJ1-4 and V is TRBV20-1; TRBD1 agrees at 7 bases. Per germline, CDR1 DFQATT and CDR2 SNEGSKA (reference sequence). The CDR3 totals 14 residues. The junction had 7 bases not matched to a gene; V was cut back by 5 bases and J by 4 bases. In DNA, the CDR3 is TGCAGTGCTCCCTCGACAGGGTATAATGAAAAACTGTTTTTT. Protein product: CSAPSTGYNEKLFF.